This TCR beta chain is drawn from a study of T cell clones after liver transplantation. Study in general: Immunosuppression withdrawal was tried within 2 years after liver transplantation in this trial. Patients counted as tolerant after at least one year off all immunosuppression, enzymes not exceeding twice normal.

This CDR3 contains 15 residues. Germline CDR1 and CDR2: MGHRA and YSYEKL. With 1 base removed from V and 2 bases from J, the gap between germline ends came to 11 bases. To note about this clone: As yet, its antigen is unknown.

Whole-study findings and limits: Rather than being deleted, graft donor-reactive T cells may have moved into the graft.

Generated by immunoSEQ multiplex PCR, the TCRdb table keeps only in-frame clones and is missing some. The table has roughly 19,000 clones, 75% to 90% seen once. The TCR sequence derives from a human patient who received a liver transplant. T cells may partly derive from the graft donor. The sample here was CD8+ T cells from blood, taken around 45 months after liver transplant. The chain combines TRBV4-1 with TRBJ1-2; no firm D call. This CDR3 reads CASSQGAAANYGYTF. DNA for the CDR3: TGCGCCAGCAGCCAAGGAGCTGCTGCCAACTATGGCTACACCTTC.